This passage covers 11 T cell receptor beta chains from one sample sequenced in a study of blood T cell repertoires in COVID-19. Clones were sequenced by immunoSEQ multiplex PCR, and TCRdb holds only the in-frame ones, with some missing. The sample includes 100,000 to 150,000 clones, about 80% of them seen just once. Sequencing was done on a sample of peripheral blood. The receptors originated from a woman in her fifties or sixties with acute or convalescent COVID-19.

The chain recombines TRBV5-1 with TRBJ1-3, with D possibly matching TRBD1 (6 bases). The length of the CDR3 is 13 residues. Trimming removed 5 bases from V and 4 bases from J, with 10 bases in between. Germline CDR1 reads SGHRS; CDR2 reads YFSETQ. As DNA, the CDR3 is TGCGCCAGCAGTGTGGGGACAGGAAACACCATATATTTT. Its protein is CASSVGTGNTIYF.

This chain joins TRBV27 and TRBJ1-6, with a possible D match to TRBD1 (5 bases). This CDR3 is 14 amino acids long. With 3 bases removed from V and 10 bases from J, the gap between germline ends came to 13 bases. Germline CDR1 reads MNHEY; CDR2 reads SMNVEV (reference sequence). CDR3 DNA: TGTGCCAGCAGTTTGAACCAGGGAGGCTCACCCCTCCACTTT. The encoded protein is CASSLNQGGSPLHF.

This chain connects TRBV11-2 to TRBJ1-2, with TRBD1 matching over 9 bases. V lost 0 bases, J lost 2 bases, and 7 bases stayed unmatched. There are 17 residues in the CDR3. The germline gives CDR1 SGHAT, CDR2 FQNNGV. As DNA, the CDR3 is TGTGCCAGCAGCTTAGATCCGGGGACAGGGACGAACTATGGCTACACCTTC. Its protein is CASSLDPGTGTNYGYTF.

V usage is TRBV30 and J usage is TRBJ2-7; 9 bases fit TRBD1. This CDR3 region has 13 residues. Germline V gene lookup returns CDR1 GTSNPN and CDR2 SVGIG (reference sequence). V lost 5 bases, J lost 3 bases, and 5 bases stayed unmatched. CDR3 in DNA: TGTGCCTGGGTTCCGGGACAGGGCTACGAGCAGTACTTC. Amino acids: CAWVPGQGYEQYF.

The rearrangement joins TRBV2 to TRBJ2-1; D is unclear. This CDR3 has 14 residues. Germline values: CDR1 SNHLY, CDR2 FYNNEI. V was pared by 4 bases and J by 12 bases, with 19 bases between. The chain's CDR3 is CASSVFWSSNSQFF. CDR3 nucleotide sequence: TGTGCCAGCAGTGTCTTTTGGAGTTCGAATTCGCAGTTCTTC.

Only one count was recorded for this clone. The V gene is TRBV19, the J gene TRBJ1-2, with D unclear. CDR1 is LNHDA, CDR2 SQIVND, per germline (reference sequence). Between the trimmed V and J ends, which lost 4 bases and 2 bases, there was a span of 8 bases. CDR3 length: 13 amino acids. In DNA, the CDR3 is TGTGCCAGTAGTAATCCGGGGAACTATGGCTACACCTTC. This gives the protein CASSNPGNYGYTF.

This clone occurred a few times. V usage is TRBV5-8 and J usage is TRBJ1-5; D possibly corresponds to TRBD1 (5 bases). In germline, CDR1 is SGHTS, CDR2 YDEGEE. The CDR3 runs to 16 residues. V lost 0 bases, J lost 0 bases, and 10 bases lay in between. The CDR3 nucleotides read TGTGCCAGCAGCTTGGTGGGGGGAAATAGCAATCAGCCCCAGCATTTT. It yields the protein CASSLVGGNSNQPQHF.

This sequence joins TRBV5-1 and TRBJ2-2; TRBD2 matches at 8 bases. The J segment lost 6 bases and the V segment lost 2 bases, leaving 6 bases of the junction unmatched. CDR3 length equals 15 residues. Germline V gene data show CDR1 as SGHRS and CDR2 as YFSETQ. The CDR3 loop is CASSLGLAFSGELFF. The CDR3 nucleotides read TGCGCCAGCAGCTTAGGACTAGCTTTCTCCGGGGAGCTGTTTTTT.

J is TRBJ2-1 and V is TRBV7-9, with 8 bases matching TRBD2. Germline CDR1 is SEHNR and CDR2 is FQNEAQ (reference sequence). The CDR3 loop spans 14 amino acids. Unmatched junction bases numbered 5, after V lost 5 bases and J lost 5 bases. In nucleotides, the CDR3 is TGTGCCAGCAGCAATACTAGCGGTGACAATGAGCAGTTCTTC. Residues: CASSNTSGDNEQFF.

The chain employs TRBV7-6 and TRBJ1-5; D not certain. CDR1 is SGHVS, CDR2 FNYEAQ, per germline. The CDR3 contains 13 residues. Deletions cut 2 bases from V and 4 bases from J, with 6 bases between. DNA of the CDR3: TGTGCCAGCAGCTTACTCGTGAATCAGCCCCAGCATTTT. Translation: CASSLLVNQPQHF.

This chain connects TRBV7-2 to TRBJ2-1; D remains unclear. Germline V gene lookup returns CDR1 SGHTA and CDR2 FQGNSA. V lost 0 bases and J 0 bases, leaving 6 bases between the germline ends. This CDR3 spans 15 amino acids. This CDR3 is CASSLAWSSYNEQFF. CDR3 coding DNA: TGTGCCAGCAGCTTAGCGTGGAGCTCCTACAATGAGCAGTTCTTC.